This T cell receptor (beta chain) was observed in a study of T cells in Graves' hyperthyroidism and ophthalmopathy (dated by TCRdb to the late 2010s). The study in broad terms: Peripheral blood was collected at initial diagnosis, before any treatment. An independent validation cohort of under 20 hyperthyroidism patients and some 15 patients who later progressed to ophthalmopathy tested prospective prediction of ophthalmopathy. The approximately 98 discovery patients were randomly divided into training and test sets at a 7:3 ratio. Thyroid tissue and blood T-cell repertoires from more than 5 Graves' hyperthyroidism patients were also compared in the study. TCR Vbeta CDR3 sequencing of 130 to 150 peripheral blood samples (over 40 ophthalmopathy, 75 or so hyperthyroidism and approximately 17 progressor patients) is reported in the paper. TCR V-J signatures able to tell the groups apart were searched for in a discovery cohort of around 95 patients, of whom 40 to 45 had Graves' ophthalmopathy and 55 to 60 had stable Graves' hyperthyroidism. Following sampling, methimazole starting at 30 mg daily was given to hyperthyroidism patients, and high-dose intravenous methylprednisolone was given to ophthalmopathy patients. Results and caveats for the whole study, not just this receptor: A model built on a 13 V-J signature distinguished ophthalmopathy from stable hyperthyroidism, reaching roughly 88% sensitivity and under 84% specificity in cross-validation and 80%/75% in testing. During validation, the model predicted progression to ophthalmopathy a median of around six months ahead of onset, with roughly 65% sensitivity and more than 72% specificity. Most expanded thyroid clonotypes (frequency above 0.001) were also detected in blood, a finding suggesting that blood repertoires may reflect thyroid immune responses. Sample size was not statistically predetermined, and investigators were not blinded to group allocation.

The CDR3 contains 14 residues, cysteine and phenylalanine counted. The sequence is cut down to CDR3 DNA, 42 bases in frame from base 1. CDR1 and CDR2 were assigned from the germline V gene as SGHAT and FQNNGV. After removal of 7 bases from V and 5 bases from J, the junction retains 9 bases not matched to a gene. TCR beta CDR3 regions were amplified from RNA transcripts. The first round of RT-PCR for the TCR CDR3 was performed with the HTBI primer set and the Qiagen OneStep RT-PCR kit. Libraries were constructed in a second round of multiplex PCR, after which size selection and purification were carried out. Libraries were sequenced paired-end with 100 bp reads on an Illumina HiSeq2000. Per the source publication's procedure: SOAPnuke was used to process the raw data, with reads discarded if the reads contained adapters or uncalled bases, had a mean Phred below 15, or lacked an exact constant-primer or identifier match. High-quality paired reads were merged using COPE v1.2.5, and each unique nucleotide sequence was defined as a clonotype. Clonotypes were aligned to IMGT TRBV, TRBD and TRBJ reference segments using MiTCR v1.1. The analysis was restricted to V-J combinations with a frequency above 0.0001, which together covered 99.2% of the repertoires. A TCS score was defined as the ratio between F50 (clonal expansion) and ExV (chaos), using BLOSUM62-based TCRdist between CDR3 peptides within each V-J. Welch's t-statistics and random forest reduced 450 to 600 V-J features to roughly 13, which were used in a naive Bayes classifier (R e1071). TCRdb reran the public reads through fastp at Q25 and MiXCR, keeping productive beta chains. Under each unique CDR3 protein, matching rows form one entry showing the most common genes and DNA. The V and J calls here are based on TCRdb, not the publication. The sample data list some 420,000 distinct CDR3 sequences, and roughly 13% of these were observed just once. In total, the top ten clones hold 4% to 6.5% of the sample.

This clonotype was recorded at least ten times. The antigen it binds to is not known. No per-base quality is available; no much larger clone lies one base away. A patient counted as having stable Graves' hyperthyroidism if no progression to ophthalmopathy occurred over 18 months of follow-up. Hyperthyroidism patients were newly diagnosed, with disease duration under 2 months, and aged 18 to 65 years. The study excluded patients with uncontrolled infections, other autoimmune diseases, pregnancy or lactation. Clinical symptoms, serum thyroxine and TRAb, thyroid ultrasound, and orbital computed tomography formed the basis for the diagnoses. PBMCs were isolated from around 10 ml of fresh peripheral blood by Ficoll-Paque density gradient centrifugation. Trizol reagent was used to extract total RNA, and RNA quality was then checked on an Agilent 2100 Bioanalyzer.

The TCR sequence derives from a young woman with Graves' hyperthyroidism. Material: blood. The chain is encoded by TRBV11-2 joined to TRBJ2-3; TRBD2 aligns with 7 central bases. The sequenced DNA is TGTGCCAGCATCCAGTCGGGGGGAGTAGATACGCAGTATTTT. Translated, this gives CASIQSGGVDTQYF.